A single sample gave rise to the 31 T cell receptor beta chains below, sequenced in a study of T cell changes during pregnancy in multiple sclerosis. Only in-frame clones appear in the TCRdb table, and some are missing; sequencing was by immunoSEQ multiplex PCR. The table includes 40,000 to 50,000 clones, roughly nine tenths detected once. Specimen: CD8+ T cells from peripheral blood mononuclear cells, collected after pregnancy. The origin of the receptors is a female donor with multiple sclerosis, enrolled in a pregnancy study.

The V and J genes are TRBV27 and TRBJ1-1, with 7 bases identical to TRBD1. The length of the CDR3 is 15 residues. After removal of 0 bases from V and 5 bases from J, the junction contained 6 bases not matched to a gene. The germline CDR1 and CDR2 sequences are MNHEY and SMNVEV (reference sequence). CDR3 sequence: CASSLSEGARTEAFF. The CDR3 DNA reads as TGTGCCAGCAGTTTATCGGAGGGGGCGCGGACTGAAGCTTTCTTT.

This clone occurred once. The chain employs TRBV27 and TRBJ2-7; TRBD2 aligns across 8 bases. The germline gives CDR1 MNHEY, CDR2 SMNVEV (reference sequence). This CDR3 is built from 14 residues. Trimming cost V 2 bases and J 4 bases; bases outside gene matches: 4. CDR3 loop: CASSLTGGGYEQYF. CDR3 nucleotide sequence: TGTGCCAGCAGTTTAACGGGGGGGGGATACGAGCAGTACTTC.

The chain recombines TRBV29-1 with TRBJ2-1; D uncertain. Germline CDR1 SQVTM, CDR2 ANQGSEA. The CDR3 runs 12 residues. V lost 2 bases and J lost 5, with 7 bases in between. CDR3 loop: CSVEIRDNEQFF. Here the CDR3 DNA reads TGCAGCGTTGAAATCCGGGACAATGAGCAGTTCTTC.

J is TRBJ1-1 and V is TRBV29-1; perhaps TRBD1 as D (5 bases). The CDR3 is 12 residues long. V lost 4 bases and J lost 5, with 11 bases in between. Germline lookup yields CDR1 SQVTM and CDR2 ANQGSEA. CDR3 bases: TGCAGCGTTGTTGGGGGGGGGACTGAAGCTTTCTTT. Translation gives CSVVGGGTEAFF.

The gene calls are TRBV9 and TRBJ2-1, with 11 positions matching TRBD2. The V gene end was trimmed by 3 bases and the J gene end by 7 bases; junction bases not matched to a gene: 6. This CDR3 contains 15 residues. The germline gives CDR1 SGDLS, CDR2 YYNGEE. The CDR3 loop reads CASSAAGTSGNEQFF. The DNA for the CDR3 is TGTGCCAGCAGCGCGGCAGGGACTAGCGGTAATGAGCAGTTCTTC.

The genes are TRBV15 and TRBJ1-5; 11 bases are shared with TRBD1. This CDR3 comprises 15 residues. J was trimmed by 6 bases and V by 3 bases; bases with no gene match: 4. Germline V gene sequence: CDR1 LNHNV, CDR2 YYDKDF (reference sequence). CDR3 sequence (DNA): TGTGCCACCAGCAGGGACAGGGGGCAGGGTCAGCCCCAGCATTTT. This sequence encodes CATSRDRGQGQPQHF.

The rearrangement links TRBV9 to TRBJ1-4; 9 nucleotides match TRBD1. V lost 2 bases and J lost 1; bases outside the gene matches: 3. The CDR3 covers 16 residues. Germline CDR1 and CDR2: SGDLS and YYNGEE. The CDR3 here is CASSVTGGVTNEKLFF. CDR3 bases: TGTGCCAGCAGCGTGACAGGGGGTGTAACTAATGAAAAACTGTTTTTT. The entire variable domain, with the rest obtained from reference TRBV9 and TRBJ1-4, is as follows: DSGVTQTPKHLITATGQRVTLRCSPRSGDLSVYWYQQSLDQGLQFLIQYYNGEERAKGNILERFSAQQFPDLHSELNLSSLELGDSALYFCASSVTGGVTNEKLFFGSGTQLSVL.

The chain employs TRBV4-1 and TRBJ2-7; 10 bases map to TRBD1. The CDR3 is made up of 16 amino acids. Germline V lookup: CDR1 MGHRA, CDR2 YSYEKL. V was pared by 0 bases and J by 9 bases, with 11 bases of the junction left unmatched. The CDR3 is CASSQERGTGDTRQYF. Here the CDR3 DNA reads TGCGCCAGCAGCCAAGAGAGGGGGACAGGGGATACGAGGCAGTACTTC.

The gene calls are TRBV9 and TRBJ1-1; D is ambiguous. Deletions cut 4 bases from V and 1 base from J, with 8 bases between. This CDR3 has 13 residues. Germline lookup yields CDR1 SGDLS and CDR2 YYNGEE. DNA of the CDR3: TGTGCCAGCAGCCCCTCCGGGAACACTGAAGCTTTCTTT. This codes for CASSPSGNTEAFF.

This sequence joins TRBV27 and TRBJ2-5, with 9 bases fitting TRBD1. V trimming: 5 bases; J trimming: 5 bases; junction bases outside the gene matches: 6. CDR1 is MNHEY, CDR2 SMNVEV, per germline (reference sequence). CDR3 length: 14 amino acids. For the CDR3, the DNA is TGTGCCAGCAGTAGACAGGGGGGGAGGGAGACCCAGTACTTC. Its protein product is CASSRQGGRETQYF.

The rearrangement links TRBV7-6 to TRBJ2-1; 9 positions match TRBD1. Trimming at V came to 0 bases and at J to 8 bases, leaving 14 bases not matched to a gene. The CDR3 contains 18 residues. CDR1 is SGHVS, CDR2 FNYEAQ, per germline. The CDR3 DNA sequence: TGTGCCAGCAGCTTAGCGCTAAATTGGGACAGGGCCCCCGATGAGCAGTTCTTC. As protein: CASSLALNWDRAPDEQFF.

The chain combines TRBV5-4 with TRBJ2-7; 11 bases are shared with TRBD2. The CDR3 length is 18 residues. CDR1 is SGHNT and CDR2 is YYREEE in the germline V gene (reference sequence). With V trimmed by 4 bases and J by 2 bases, 14 bases remained unmatched. The CDR3 DNA is TGTGCCAGCAGCCCCCCGGGTAGCGGGGGGGCCTTCACCTACGAGCAGTACTTC. It specifies CASSPPGSGGAFTYEQYF.

V is TRBV13 and J is TRBJ2-1; possible D gene TRBD1, 6 bases. Between the trimmed V and J ends, which lost 6 bases and 5 bases, there was a span of 8 bases. This CDR3 spans 12 amino acids. Germline V gene sequence: CDR1 PRHDT, CDR2 FYEKMQ (reference sequence). The CDR3 sequence: CASRQGDNEQFF. CDR3 DNA: TGTGCCAGCAGACAGGGCGACAATGAGCAGTTCTTC.

This chain connects TRBV2 to TRBJ2-1; 10 bases align to TRBD1. Germline V lookup: CDR1 SNHLY, CDR2 FYNNEI. The CDR3 totals 14 residues. Trimming removed 11 bases from V and 3 bases from J; junction bases left unmatched: 7. This CDR3 is CAYETGGRYNEQFF. CDR3 bases: TGTGCCTACGAGACAGGGGGCCGCTACAATGAGCAGTTCTTC.

This clone was detected only a few times. The chain joins TRBV19 to TRBJ1-2, with 7 positions matching TRBD1. From germline, CDR1 is LNHDA and CDR2 SQIVND (reference sequence). This CDR3 is built from 15 residues. Unmatched junction bases numbered 12, after V lost 7 bases and J lost 4 bases. This CDR3 reads CASKTGTADFYGYTF. CDR3 DNA: TGTGCCAGTAAGACCGGGACAGCGGATTTCTATGGCTACACCTTC.

The chain joins TRBV13 to TRBJ1-6, with D unresolved. Germline V gives CDR1 PRHDT, CDR2 FYEKMQ (reference sequence). Trimming shortened V by 0 bases and J by 0 bases, and 6 bases separated the two germline ends. CDR3 length: 16 amino acids. The CDR3 nucleotides read TGTGCCAGCAGCTTAGGTCACAGCTCCTATAATTCACCCCTCCACTTT. Protein sequence: CASSLGHSSYNSPLHF.

The gene calls are TRBV11-1 and TRBJ2-7; weak D call: TRBD2 (6 bases). The CDR3 covers 13 residues. CDR1 is SGHAT, CDR2 FQDESV, per germline (reference sequence). V gave up 5 bases and J gave up 0 bases, with 8 bases separating them. The DNA for the CDR3 is TGTGCCAGCAGCCCGGGGGACTCCTACGAGCAGTACTTC. Translation gives CASSPGDSYEQYF.

In nucleotides, the CDR3 is TGTGCCAGCAGTGTGTCGACTAGCGGGGTCGATGAGCAGTTCTTC. It specifies CASSVSTSGVDEQFF. This rearrangement joins TRBV6-1 to TRBJ2-1, with 11 bases that match TRBD2. V lost 4 bases to trimming and J lost 8 bases; unmatched junction nucleotides: 7. The CDR3 sequence is 15 residues long. The V gene's germline CDR1 is MNHNS and CDR2 SASEGT.

The chain combines TRBV19 with TRBJ1-1; 9 bases fit TRBD1. J gave up 4 bases and V 5 bases, and 5 bases lay outside the gene matches. The CDR3 consists of 14 residues. The germline gives CDR1 LNHDA, CDR2 SQIVND (reference sequence). The CDR3 coding sequence is TGTGCCAGTAGTCTGGGACAGGGCGGCACTGAAGCTTTCTTT. This gives the protein CASSLGQGGTEAFF.

The chain uses TRBV2 and TRBJ2-3; 8 bases map to TRBD1. CDR3 length: 15 amino acids. Germline V CDR1 and CDR2: SNHLY, FYNNEI. The junction had 7 bases not matched to a gene; V was cut back by 3 bases and J by 5 bases. CDR3: CASSDPDREVDTQYF. In nucleotides, the CDR3 is TGTGCCAGCAGTGATCCGGACAGGGAGGTAGATACGCAGTATTTT.

V gene TRBV7-9 combines with J gene TRBJ1-1, with 7 bases fitting TRBD1. The CDR3 spans 13 residues. Germline assignment: CDR1 SEHNR and CDR2 FQNEAQ (reference sequence). The V segment lost 1 base and the J segment 10 bases; nucleotides outside the gene matches: 6. The CDR3: CASSLGQGLVAFF. In nucleotides, the CDR3 is TGTGCCAGCAGCTTAGGACAGGGACTCGTAGCTTTCTTT. Complete variable domain (other parts from reference TRBV7-9 and TRBJ1-1): DTGVSQNPRHKITKRGQNVTFRCDPISEHNRLYWYRQTLGQGPEFLTYFQNEAQLEKSRLLSDRFSAERPKGSFSTLEIQRTEQGDSAMYLCASSLGQGLVAFFGQGTRLTVV.

The CDR3 DNA follows: TGTGCCAGCAGCCGGACAGGGGATGGAAACACCATATATTTT. This encodes CASSRTGDGNTIYF. This chain joins TRBV14 and TRBJ1-3, with 9 bases aligning to TRBD1. The J segment lost 3 bases and the V segment lost 4 bases, leaving 1 base of the junction unmatched. CDR3 size: 14 residues. Germline V gene lookup returns CDR1 SGHDN and CDR2 FVKESK.

This sequence joins TRBV27 and TRBJ1-5; perhaps TRBD1 as D (5 bases). From germline, CDR1 is MNHEY and CDR2 SMNVEV (reference sequence). V was pared by 8 bases and J by 7 bases, with 15 bases between. This CDR3 region has 13 residues. The CDR3: CASARQGDQPQHF. CDR3 in DNA: TGTGCCAGCGCACGCCAGGGTGACCAGCCCCAGCATTTT.

V is TRBV2 and J is TRBJ2-1; the D gene is possibly TRBD1 (6 bases). The length of the CDR3 is 15 residues. Germline V gene data show CDR1 as SNHLY and CDR2 as FYNNEI. V lost 5 bases to trimming and J lost 1 base, with 12 bases between them. The CDR3 region is CASSHSTGSYNEQFF. CDR3 in DNA: TGTGCCAGCAGTCACTCGACAGGTTCCTACAATGAGCAGTTCTTC.

The rearrangement joins TRBV5-4 to TRBJ2-7; 8 bases line up with TRBD1. V was pared by 4 bases and J by 2 bases, with 14 bases of the junction left unmatched. The CDR3 contains 17 residues. Germline-derived CDR1 and CDR2 are SGHNT and YYREEE (reference sequence). The CDR3 is CASSRDKPTGDTYEQYF. In DNA form, the CDR3 reads TGTGCCAGCAGCAGAGACAAGCCGACAGGGGATACCTACGAGCAGTACTTC.

This chain links TRBV15 with TRBJ2-7, with 11 bases lining up with TRBD1. Trimming took 3 bases from V and 7 from J; bases not matched to a gene: 5. The CDR3 contains 14 residues. The germline V gene has CDR1 LNHNV and CDR2 YYDKDF (reference sequence). The DNA for the CDR3 is TGTGCCACCAGCAGCGCGGGACAGGGGGGGGAGCAGTACTTC. The encoded protein is CATSSAGQGGEQYF.

The chain uses TRBV5-4 and TRBJ2-5; TRBD2 matches at 7 bases. This CDR3 comprises 17 residues. CDR1 is SGHNT, CDR2 YYREEE, per germline (reference sequence). V shed 1 base and J 2 bases; nucleotides not matched to a gene: 11. CDR3 in amino acids: CASSLKWGGGEQETQYF. The DNA of the CDR3 is TGTGCCAGCAGCTTGAAGTGGGGCGGGGGAGAACAAGAGACCCAGTACTTC.

This clone occurred once. The V and J genes are TRBV28 and TRBJ1-2; no clear D. The CDR3 contains 15 residues. V was pared by 6 bases and J by 4 bases, with 18 bases between. Germline CDR1 is MDHEN and CDR2 is SYDVKM. The CDR3 reads CASRPQVSDSYGYTF. CDR3 bases: TGTGCCAGCAGGCCCCAGGTATCGGATAGCTATGGCTACACCTTC.

The chain joins TRBV4-1 to TRBJ1-1; no clear D gene. Germline CDR1 and CDR2: MGHRA and YSYEKL. The germline V and J ends were trimmed by 2 bases and 1 base, with 5 bases remaining between them. The CDR3 runs 13 residues. In nucleotides, the CDR3 is TGCGCCAGCAGCCAATTCAGGAACACTGAAGCTTTCTTT. Protein sequence: CASSQFRNTEAFF.

This rearrangement joins TRBV7-9 to TRBJ2-1; tentative D call: TRBD1 (5 bases). V lost 3 bases, J lost 10 bases, and 10 bases lay in between. CDR3 length: 12 residues. The germline CDR1 and CDR2 sequences are SEHNR and FQNEAQ (reference sequence). CDR3 sequence (DNA): TGTGCCAGCAGCTTTCAGGGAAGCGAGCAGTTCTTC. Amino acids: CASSFQGSEQFF. The full variable domain, rest sourced from reference TRBV7-9 and TRBJ2-1, is DTGVSQNPRHKITKRGQNVTFRCDPISEHNRLYWYRQTLGQGPEFLTYFQNEAQLEKSRLLSDRFSAERPKGSFSTLEIQRTEQGDSAMYLCASSFQGSEQFFGPGTRLTVL.

The sample holds a few counts of this clone. This chain connects TRBV6-5 to TRBJ1-1; D ambiguous. The CDR3 is 14 residues long. Germline assignment: CDR1 MNHEY and CDR2 SVGAGI. V was cut by 2 bases and J by 1 base, with 8 bases left in between. This CDR3 reads CASSYREGNTEAFF. The DNA of the CDR3 is TGTGCCAGCAGTTACCGGGAGGGGAACACTGAAGCTTTCTTT.